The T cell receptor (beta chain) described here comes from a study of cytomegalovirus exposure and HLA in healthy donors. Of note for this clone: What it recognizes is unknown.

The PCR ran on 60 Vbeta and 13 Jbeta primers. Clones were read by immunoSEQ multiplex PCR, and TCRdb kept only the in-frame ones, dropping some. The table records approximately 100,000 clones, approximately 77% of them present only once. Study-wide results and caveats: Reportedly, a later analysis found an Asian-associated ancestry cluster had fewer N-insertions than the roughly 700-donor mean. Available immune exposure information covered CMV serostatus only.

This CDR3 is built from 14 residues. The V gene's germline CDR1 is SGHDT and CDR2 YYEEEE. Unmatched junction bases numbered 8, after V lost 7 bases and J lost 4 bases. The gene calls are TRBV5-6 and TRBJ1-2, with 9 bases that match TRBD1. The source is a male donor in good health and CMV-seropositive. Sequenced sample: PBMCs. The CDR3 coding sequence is TGTGCCAGCGGATCGGGACAGGGATTCTATGGCTACACCTTC. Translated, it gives CASGSGQGFYGYTF.